This TCR beta chain was found in a study of identifying expanded T cells in peripheral blood. Worth noting for this clone: Its antigen is not known.

Study results and limitations: Two-week clone count variance significantly increased as total template count grew.

Per the germline V gene, CDR1 is GTSNPN and CDR2 is SVGIG (reference sequence). The CDR3 consists of 11 residues. V gave up 2 bases and J gave up 5 bases, with 4 bases separating them. Assay: immunoSEQ multiplex PCR; the TCRdb copy retains only in-frame clones and omits some. The sample yields 85,000 to 120,000 clones, 70% to 90% seen once. The origin of this receptor is a person aged 18-69 years in good health. The V and J genes are TRBV30 and TRBJ2-1; D is unclear. Sequencing was performed on blood. CDR3 protein: CAWSFNNEQFF. The CDR3 DNA is TGTGCCTGGAGTTTCAACAATGAGCAGTTCTTC.